This T cell receptor beta chain comes out of a study of blood T cell repertoires in COVID-19. Study in general: Sites across the United States, Italy and Spain contributed samples from acute and convalescent COVID-19. PBMCs, B-cell-depleted T cells, or T cells provided the cDNA or gDNA that made up the material.

The V and J ends lost 4 bases and 4 bases respectively, with 8 bases between them. The germline gives CDR1 SEHNR, CDR2 FQNEAQ (reference sequence). The length of the CDR3 is 14 residues. This clone was seen only a few times. TCRdb's copy holds only in-frame clones and misses some; the assay was immunoSEQ multiplex PCR. The table includes about 1,900 clones, approximately 69% detected once. The rearrangement uses TRBV7-9 and TRBJ1-6; possible D gene TRBD1, 5 bases. Input material: peripheral blood. This clonotype originated in a man in his 70s with active COVID-19. The CDR3 spells CASSSRQYNSPLHF. The CDR3 DNA is TGTGCCAGCAGCTCCCGACAGTATAATTCACCCCTCCACTTT.